This T cell receptor beta chain was obtained from a study of blood T cells in healthy people across ages. Study-level findings and limits: Among long-lived donors, naive CD4+ cells were more numerous and diversity higher than in aged donors. Naive T cell percentage showed a strong correlation with the diversity of TCR beta. Roughly linear age-related decline in beta diversity appeared, significant by age around 40.

The CDR3 loop spans 17 amino acids. V was trimmed by 5 bases and J by 1 base, leaving 15 bases between them. Primed by a sample-barcoded 5' primer and a J-beta primer mix, a second PCR proceeded for 7 to 11 cycles. TCRdb ran MiXCR on the 5' RACE reads and lists one entry per CDR3 protein. The data contain over 1,300,000 distinct CDR3 sequences, approximately 60% of them seen just once; the ten biggest clones take up about 6.7%. As to this clonotype: Antigen: not known.

The rearrangement joins TRBV12-3 or TRBV12-4 to TRBJ2-6, with D possibly being TRBD1 (7 bases). The clonotype was recovered from a man between 18 and 29 years old in good health. The sample comprised blood. The CDR3 region has the DNA TGTGCCAGCAGTCCGACAGGGCGGGGATCTGGGGCCAACGTCCTGACTTTC. Its translation is CASSPTGRGSGANVLTF.